This TCR beta chain came from a study of blood T cells in healthy people across ages. General study points: Because sorting was not performed, PBMCs prevented conclusive naive versus antigen-experienced comparison.

Alongside a J-beta primer mix, a sample-barcoded 5' primer served in a second PCR lasting about 6 to 11 cycles. TCRdb independently ran MiXCR on the 5' RACE reads; one entry per CDR3 protein. The repertoire holds 1.5 million or so distinct CDR3 sequences, 35% to 45% seen once, with around 4% in the top ten. Turning to this clonotype: Its antigen is not identified.

This CDR3 contains 13 residues. J lost 3 bases, V lost 7 bases, and 8 bases had no gene match. Germline values: CDR1 SQVTM, CDR2 ANQGSEA. Staff drew ten milliliters of peripheral blood from each donor. The V call is TRBV29-1, the J call TRBJ2-5; 7 positions match TRBD1. The clonotype originates from a woman between 18 and 29 years old in good health. Sequencing was performed on blood. CDR3 region: CSGAWTGKETQYF. The CDR3, as DNA: TGCAGCGGGGCCTGGACAGGAAAAGAGACCCAGTACTTC.